This section outlines one TCR beta chain sequence together with its context. Original data processing: Reference gene primer amplification gave nucleated cell count estimates. Data came from immunoSEQ multiplex PCR; TCRdb stores just in-frame clones and leaves some out. That table supplies the V and J calls and clone size; D and trimming were determined from the DNA. The table records 310,000 or so clones, roughly 87% of them present only once. These data come from a study of blood T cell repertoires in COVID-19. The overall study: Sites in the United States, Italy and Spain provided acute and convalescent COVID-19 samples. Sample material is recorded as cDNA or gDNA derived from T cells, B-cell-depleted T cells, or PBMCs.

Germline assignment: CDR1 LGHDT and CDR2 YNNKEL (reference sequence). V was pared by 1 base and J by 1 base, with 13 bases of the junction left unmatched. The CDR3 runs to 21 residues. The V gene is TRBV3-1 (or the pseudogene TRBV3-2), the J gene TRBJ2-5; TRBD2 matches at 15 bases. This receptor was identified in a man in his forties or fifties with active or convalescent COVID-19. Sequenced material: peripheral blood. The CDR3 sequence is CASSQATYKGLAGGTQETQYF. In nucleotides, the CDR3 is TGTGCCAGCAGCCAAGCTACCTATAAGGGACTAGCGGGGGGAACCCAAGAGACCCAGTACTTC.